The T cell receptor (beta chain) described here comes from a study of T cell repertoires in cytomegalovirus infection. Turning to the study itself: Public signatures in TCR beta pointed to CMV infection and matching HLA type.

MiXCR, applied by TCRdb to the reads, yields one record per CDR3 protein. The profile shows approximately 700,000 distinct CDR3 sequences, 35% to 40% of them singletons. V was clipped by 5 bases and J by 5 bases; unmatched bases: 10. CDR1 is SGHVS, CDR2 FQNEAQ, per germline. This CDR3 comprises 15 residues. In this sample, this clonotype turned up a few times. The origin of this receptor is a human donor in good health (CMV status not recorded). Some clones in this sample may be carry-over from other donors' samples. Material: PBMCs. The chain has TRBV7-8 and TRBJ2-3, with 7 positions matching TRBD1. CDR3 nucleotide sequence: TGTGCCAGCAGCCCGATCACAGGGGCAAAAGATACGCAGTATTTT. It translates to CASSPITGAKDTQYF. Using reference TRBV7-8 and TRBJ2-3 for the parts outside the CDR3, the full variable domain is GAGVSQSPRYKVAKRGQDVALRCDPISGHVSLFWYQQALGQGPEFLTYFQNEAQLDKSGLPSDRFFAERPEGSVSTLKIQRTQQEDSAVYLCASSPITGAKDTQYFGPGTRLTVL.